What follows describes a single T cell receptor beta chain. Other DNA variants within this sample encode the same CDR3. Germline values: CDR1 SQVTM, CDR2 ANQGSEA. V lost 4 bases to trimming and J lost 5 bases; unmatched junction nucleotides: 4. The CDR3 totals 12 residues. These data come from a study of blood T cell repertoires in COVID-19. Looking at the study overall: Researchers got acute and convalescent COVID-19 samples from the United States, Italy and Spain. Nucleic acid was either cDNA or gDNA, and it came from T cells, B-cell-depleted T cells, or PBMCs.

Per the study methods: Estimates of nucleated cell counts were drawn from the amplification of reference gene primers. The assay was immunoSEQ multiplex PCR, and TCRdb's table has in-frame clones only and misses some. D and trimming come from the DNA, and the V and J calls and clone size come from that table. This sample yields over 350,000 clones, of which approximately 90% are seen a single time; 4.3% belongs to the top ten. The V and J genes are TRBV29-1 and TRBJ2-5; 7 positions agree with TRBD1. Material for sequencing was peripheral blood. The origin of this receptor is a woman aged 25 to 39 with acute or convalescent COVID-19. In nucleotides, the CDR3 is TGCAGCGTTGCAGGGGGTCAGGAGACCCAGTACTTC. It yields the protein CSVAGGQETQYF.